The 19 T cell receptor beta chains given below trace back to one sample, sequenced in a study of T cell changes during pregnancy in multiple sclerosis (dated by TCRdb to between 2019 and 2020). Libraries were made using the immunoSEQ multiplex PCR assay. Sourced from immuneACCESS, this table was stored by TCRdb with only in-frame sequences that have V and J called. A share of the clones is absent; for the studies checked, an unresolved V gene accounts for under half, and the remainder has no known explanation. The sample table holds some 60,000 clones, of which 91% were seen once. 0.76% of the sample is in the top ten clones. The specimen comprised CD4+ T cells from peripheral blood mononuclear cells, sampled in the first trimester of pregnancy. These receptor sequences come from a female donor with multiple sclerosis, enrolled in a pregnancy study.

The V call is TRBV19, the J call TRBJ2-2, with D unclear. The length of the CDR3 is 12 residues. V lost 6 bases, J lost 2 bases, and 4 bases lay in between. Per germline, CDR1 LNHDA and CDR2 SQIVND (reference sequence). CDR3 region: CASRTNTGELFF. In nucleotides, the CDR3 is TGTGCCAGTAGAACAAACACCGGGGAGCTGTTTTTT.

The chain couples TRBV5-4 to TRBJ1-6, with D maybe TRBD1 (5 bases). Trimming pared 2 bases from V and 5 bases from J, leaving 8 bases between. This CDR3 spans 14 amino acids. CDR1 and CDR2 from the germline V gene are SGHNT and YYREEE (reference sequence). As DNA, the CDR3 is TGTGCCAGCAGCTTCAGGGAAAATAATTCACCCCTCCACTTT. Protein product: CASSFRENNSPLHF.

V usage is TRBV19 and J usage is TRBJ1-3; no reliable D call. The germline V and J ends were trimmed by 11 bases and 8 bases, with 10 bases remaining between them. This CDR3 is 10 amino acids long. Germline V gene lookup returns CDR1 LNHDA and CDR2 SQIVND (reference sequence). The CDR3 protein is CAVRTDTIYF. The DNA for the CDR3 is TGTGCCGTCCGTACGGACACCATATATTTT.

The table lists this clone with a few counts. The rearrangement links TRBV9 to TRBJ1-1; 8 nucleotides align to TRBD1. CDR1 and CDR2 from the germline V gene are SGDLS and YYNGEE. V shed 4 bases, J shed 10 bases, and the junction held 15 bases outside the gene matches. The CDR3 runs to 15 residues. The CDR3 sequence: CASSPWDRSSGGAFF. The CDR3 DNA reads as TGTGCCAGCAGCCCTTGGGACAGGTCATCCGGTGGAGCTTTCTTT. Full variable domain (rest looked up from reference TRBV9 and TRBJ1-1): DSGVTQTPKHLITATGQRVTLRCSPRSGDLSVYWYQQSLDQGLQFLIQYYNGEERAKGNILERFSAQQFPDLHSELNLSSLELGDSALYFCASSPWDRSSGGAFFGQGTRLTVV.

V is TRBV9 and J is TRBJ2-1, with a possible D match to TRBD2 (6 bases). Deletions cut 8 bases from V and 8 bases from J, with 20 bases between. Germline V gene lookup returns CDR1 SGDLS and CDR2 YYNGEE. The CDR3 runs 14 residues. This chain's CDR3 is CASTDGTQDYEQFF. The CDR3 coding sequence is TGTGCCAGTACTGACGGGACTCAGGACTATGAGCAGTTCTTC.

The chain carries TRBV9 and TRBJ1-1, with 8 bases identical to TRBD1. The germline V gene encodes CDR1 SGDLS and CDR2 YYNGEE. The trim removed 4 bases at V and 10 bases at J, leaving 9 bases unmatched. The CDR3 loop spans 13 amino acids. In DNA, the CDR3 is TGTGCCAGCAGCTCCATTTCGGGACAGGCAGCTTTCTTT. Its translation is CASSSISGQAAFF.

This chain connects TRBV9 to TRBJ2-3; tentative D call: TRBD2 (6 bases). Looked up from germline, CDR1 is SGDLS and CDR2 is YYNGEE. V was shortened by 4 bases and J by 2 bases, with 11 bases between the two germline ends. The CDR3 extends over 14 amino acids. CDR3 sequence reads: CASSKGLLTDTQYF. CDR3 nucleotide sequence: TGTGCCAGCAGCAAAGGACTACTCACAGATACGCAGTATTTT.

J is TRBJ1-5 and V is TRBV29-1; the match to TRBD1 covers 8 bases. CDR3 length: 13 residues. V gave up 5 bases and J gave up 5 bases; unmatched junction bases: 5. Germline V gene data show CDR1 as SQVTM and CDR2 as ANQGSEA. The CDR3 is CSVNQGADQPQHF. The DNA of the CDR3 is TGCAGCGTTAACCAGGGGGCGGATCAGCCCCAGCATTTT.

J is TRBJ1-2 and V is TRBV5-6; 9 bases line up with TRBD1. J lost 5 bases, V lost 2 bases, and 1 base had no gene match. This CDR3 is 13 amino acids long. Germline CDR1 is SGHDT and CDR2 is YYEEEE. CDR3 bases: TGTGCCAGCAGCTTAGACAGGGGGTATGGCTACACCTTC. Protein sequence: CASSLDRGYGYTF.

V gene TRBV6-1 combines with J gene TRBJ1-2; D remains ambiguous. The CDR3 totals 14 residues. V was cut by 0 bases and J by 11 bases, with 16 bases left in between. Germline CDR1 reads MNHNS; CDR2 reads SASEGT. The CDR3 DNA follows: TGTGCCAGCAGTGAAGCCAGGTCCACCTTTCGGTACACCTTC. Protein: CASSEARSTFRYTF.

J is TRBJ2-7 and V is TRBV7-2; D may be TRBD1 (6 bases). This CDR3 region has 15 residues. Trimming shortened V by 5 bases and J by 3 bases, and 17 bases separated the two germline ends. In germline, CDR1 is SGHTA, CDR2 FQGNSA. CDR3 in amino acids: CASSVLQGAGYEQYF. The DNA of the CDR3 is TGTGCCAGCAGCGTCCTACAGGGAGCTGGCTACGAGCAGTACTTC.

This clone occurred a few times. The chain has TRBV19 and TRBJ2-2; D may be TRBD1 (6 bases). This CDR3 contains 14 residues. Deletions cut 5 bases from V and 3 bases from J, with 10 bases between. Per germline, CDR1 LNHDA and CDR2 SQIVND (reference sequence). In DNA, the CDR3 is TGTGCCAGTAGTGCATGGACAGACACCGGGGAGCTGTTTTTT. Protein product: CASSAWTDTGELFF.

The count of this clone is one. The rearrangement links TRBV4-3 to TRBJ1-1, with 7 bases that match TRBD1. This CDR3 region has 15 residues. The trim removed 1 base at V and 8 bases at J, leaving 10 bases unmatched. The V gene's germline CDR1 is LGHNA and CDR2 YSLEER. CDR3 in DNA: TGCGCCAGCAGCCAAGGACGGCCCAGGGGGGAGGAAGCTTTCTTT. Residues: CASSQGRPRGEEAFF.

The chain has TRBV7-8 and TRBJ2-5, with D tentatively TRBD1 (5 bases). The germline CDR1 and CDR2 sequences are SGHVS and FQNEAQ. CDR3 length: 15 amino acids. The V and J ends lost 1 base and 0 bases respectively, with 9 bases between them. The CDR3 sequence: CASSLGWGYQETQYF. DNA of the CDR3: TGTGCCAGCAGCTTAGGGTGGGGCTACCAAGAGACCCAGTACTTC.

The V gene is TRBV19, the J gene TRBJ2-5; D call uncertain. Germline V gene lookup returns CDR1 LNHDA and CDR2 SQIVND (reference sequence). The CDR3 is 12 amino acids. V was clipped by 6 bases and J by 5 bases, with 10 bases between them. CDR3 DNA sequence: TGTGCCAGTAGAGACCTCGGGGAGACCCAGTACTTC. Protein sequence: CASRDLGETQYF.

The table lists this clone with a count of one. The chain uses TRBV7-2 and TRBJ1-5; D unresolved. CDR3 length: 15 residues. Germline lookup yields CDR1 SGHTA and CDR2 FQGNSA. V gave up 0 bases and J gave up 6 bases, with 12 bases separating them. In DNA form, the CDR3 reads TGTGCCAGCAGCTTAGCGCAAATTGGGCTTCAGCCCCAGCATTTT. Its translation: CASSLAQIGLQPQHF.

The rearrangement links TRBV7-3 to TRBJ2-2; the D gene is possibly TRBD1 (5 bases). The CDR3 has 18 amino acids. V was shortened by 3 bases and J by 1 base, with 18 bases between the two germline ends. Germline CDR1 reads SGHTA; CDR2 reads FQGTGA. Written as DNA, the CDR3 is TGTGCCAGCAGCTTCCTTGGGGTGGGGCGCGTGAACACCGGGGAGCTGTTTTTT. It encodes CASSFLGVGRVNTGELFF.

J is TRBJ1-5 and V is TRBV6-5; possibly TRBD1 for D (6 bases). Germline CDR1 MNHEY, CDR2 SVGAGI. Between the trimmed V and J ends, which lost 6 bases and 6 bases, there was a span of 15 bases. The CDR3 has 14 residues. As DNA, the CDR3 is TGTGCCAGCAGCCGAATACAGGGTGGTCAGCCCCAGCATTTT. This encodes CASSRIQGGQPQHF.

V usage is TRBV6-5 and J usage is TRBJ2-5, with D possibly TRBD2 on 5 matching bases. Germline-derived CDR1 and CDR2 are MNHEY and SVGAGI. Trimming removed 2 bases from V and 4 bases from J, with 11 bases in between. The CDR3 has 14 amino acids. The CDR3 DNA is TGTGCCAGCAGTTACCCCCCGACTACAGAGACCCAGTACTTC. Protein product: CASSYPPTTETQYF.